These T cell receptor beta chains were read from a single sample in a study of T cell changes during pregnancy in multiple sclerosis. Data came from immunoSEQ multiplex PCR; TCRdb stores just in-frame clones and leaves some out. The sample yields 30,000 or so clones, about nine tenths seen once. Source: CD4+ T cells from peripheral blood mononuclear cells, taken in the second trimester of pregnancy. Source of these receptors: a female donor in good health, enrolled as a control in a pregnancy study. The CDR3 runs from the conserved cysteine through the conserved F or W. The D gene is left open where the match is weak. Only some rows state a clone size, as once, few, many or a class for expanded clones.

few	TRBV7-7	NA	TRBJ2-5	TGTGCCAGCAGCTTAGGGCGGCTCGTCAACCAAGAGACCCAGTACTTC	CASSLGRLVNQETQYF
NA	TRBV19	NA	TRBJ1-5	TGTGCCAGTAATGCGGGATGGGGGGGGGCGCCAAGCAATCAGCCCCAGCATTTT	CASNAGWGGAPSNQPQHF
NA	TRBV5-4	TRBD1	TRBJ2-1	TGTGCCAGCTTATCCGGGACAGCAACTTACAATGAGCAGTTCTTC	CASLSGTATYNEQFF
NA	TRBV2	TRBD2	TRBJ2-7	TGTGCCAGCAAAAGACTAGCGGGGGGGATGTACGAGCAGTACTTC	CASKRLAGGMYEQYF
NA	TRBV10-1	TRBD2	TRBJ2-1	TGCGCCAGCAGTGAGGTAGCGGGGGCCTACAATGAGCAGTTCTTC	CASSEVAGAYNEQFF
once	TRBV7-2	NA	TRBJ1-2	TGTGCCAGCAGCTTAGGGCTGGTCTATGGCTACACCTTC	CASSLGLVYGYTF
NA	TRBV5-6	NA	TRBJ1-2	TGTGCCAGCAGCTTGGATAGGGCGGGCGGCTACACCTTC	CASSLDRAGGYTF
NA	TRBV14	NA	TRBJ2-5	TGTGCCAGCAGCCAAGATGTGGGGGGTCAAGAGACCCAGTACTTC	CASSQDVGGQETQYF
NA	TRBV27	NA	TRBJ2-7	TGTGCCAGCAGTTTCGCGGGAAGCTCCTACGAGCAGTACTTC	CASSFAGSSYEQYF
NA	TRBV7-2	NA	TRBJ2-2	TGTGCCAGCAGCCCCTCACGGGACTCCGCCAAGGAGCTGTTTTTT	CASSPSRDSAKELFF
NA	TRBV2	TRBD2	TRBJ2-2	TGTGCCAGCAGTGAATGGGCGGGAGTGAGCACCGGGGAGCTGTTTTTT	CASSEWAGVSTGELFF
NA	TRBV5-5	NA	TRBJ2-6	TGTGCCAGCAGCTTGGCTCTAAGCTCTGGGGCCAACGTCCTGACTTTC	CASSLALSSGANVLTF
NA	TRBV19	TRBD1	TRBJ1-1	TGTGCCAGTAGTATGGACAGGCCGGCCCCTGAAGCTTTCTTT	CASSMDRPAPEAFF
once	TRBV11-2	TRBD1	TRBJ2-2	TGTGCCAGCAGCTTAGGACAGGGAGATACCGGGGAGCTGTTTTTT	CASSLGQGDTGELFF
NA	TRBV27	NA	TRBJ2-3	TGTGCCAGCAGTTTACAGGTCAGGCCCACAGATACGCAGTATTTT	CASSLQVRPTDTQYF
NA	TRBV5-6	NA	TRBJ1-4	TGTGCCAGCAGCCTCCGAGTGTTCCACGAAGAAAAACTGTTTTTT	CASSLRVFHEEKLFF
NA	TRBV4-3	TRBD1	TRBJ1-5	TGCGCCAGCAGCCAAGATGTGACAGGGTCGGTCCGTCAGCCCCAGCATTTT	CASSQDVTGSVRQPQHF
NA	TRBV6-5	NA	TRBJ2-5	TGTGCCAGCAGTTACTCGCAGGGTTTGGGGGAGACCCAGTACTTC	CASSYSQGLGETQYF
few	TRBV7-2	NA	TRBJ1-1	TGTGCCAGCAGCGTAGGACAGACGAACACTGAAGCTTTCTTT	CASSVGQTNTEAFF
NA	TRBV7-2	TRBD1	TRBJ1-1	TGTGCCAGCAGCTGGACAGGGGGAGATACTGAAGCTTTCTTT	CASSWTGGDTEAFF
NA	TRBV27	TRBD1	TRBJ2-1	TGTGCCAGCAGTTTATCAAGGGGGCAGTACAATGAGCAGTTCTTC	CASSLSRGQYNEQFF
NA	TRBV30	TRBD1	TRBJ1-3	TGTGCCTGGAGTGGACAGGGAAGCTCTGGAAACACCATATATTTT	CAWSGQGSSGNTIYF
NA	TRBV7-2	TRBD2	TRBJ2-7	TGTGCCAGCTCATTAACTAGCGTCTACGAGCAGTACTTC	CASSLTSVYEQYF
NA	TRBV6-5	TRBD2	TRBJ2-7	TGTGCCAGCAGGAATGGACTAGCCCGCGAGCAGTACTTC	CASRNGLAREQYF
once	TRBV2	TRBD1	TRBJ1-2	TGTGCCAGCAGTGAAGCAGGGACAGGGCATGGCTACACCTTC	CASSEAGTGHGYTF
NA	TRBV7-6	TRBD2	TRBJ2-1	TGTGCCAGCAGCTTTTCTAGCGGGGGGGGCAATGAGCAGTTCTTC	CASSFSSGGGNEQFF
NA	TRBV29-1	NA	TRBJ1-2	TGCAGCGTCCTAGAGCTTTATGGCTACACCTTC	CSVLELYGYTF
NA	TRBV6-6	TRBD1	TRBJ1-1	TGTGCCAGCAGACTGGACAGGGTGATCACTGAAGCTTTCTTT	CASRLDRVITEAFF
few	TRBV15	NA	TRBJ2-5	TGTGCCACCAGCAGAGGTGGGGGGGAGACCCAGTACTTC	CATSRGGGETQYF